This entry lists 16 T cell receptor beta chains sequenced from one sample in a study of T cell responses to AZD1222 COVID-19 vaccine. The method was immunoSEQ multiplex PCR; TCRdb's version includes in-frame clones alone and lacks a portion of them. The sample records about 94,000 clones, roughly 85% being singletons. The source was peripheral blood, collected 28 days after the second AZD1222 dose. All receptors come from an adult who received the AZD1222 COVID-19 vaccine.

The chain couples TRBV18 to TRBJ1-1, with 8 bases that match TRBD1. This CDR3 spans 15 amino acids. Germline loops: CDR1 KGHSH, CDR2 LQKENI. J lost 4 bases, V lost 5 bases, and 9 bases had no gene match. This chain's CDR3 is CASSSLGQGTTEAFF. In DNA form, the CDR3 reads TGTGCCAGCTCAAGTCTTGGACAGGGAACCACTGAAGCTTTCTTT.

The chain's CDR3 is CASSPSPLYGYTF. The CDR3 DNA sequence: TGTGCCAGCAGCCCTAGCCCGCTATATGGCTACACCTTC. The chain uses TRBV11-2 and TRBJ1-2; no reliable D call. Germline V CDR1 and CDR2: SGHAT, FQNNGV. This CDR3 comprises 13 residues. V gave up 5 bases and J gave up 5 bases, with 12 bases separating them.

The J gene is TRBJ2-5, the V gene TRBV7-8, with unresolved D. CDR3 length: 15 residues. Trimming left V 2 bases short and J 4 bases short, with 14 bases between. Germline CDR1 is SGHVS and CDR2 is FQNEAQ. This chain's CDR3 is CASSLSVVARETQYF. CDR3 sequence (DNA): TGTGCCAGCAGCTTAAGTGTGGTAGCACGAGAGACCCAGTACTTC.

The chain couples TRBV2 to TRBJ2-2, with D uncertain. Per germline, CDR1 SNHLY and CDR2 FYNNEI. This CDR3 is 16 amino acids long. V was pared by 4 bases and J by 1 base, with 13 bases between. CDR3 sequence (DNA): TGTGCCAGCAGTGGACAATCATTCCGGAACACCGGGGAGCTGTTTTTT. Protein product: CASSGQSFRNTGELFF. Drawing the rest from reference TRBV2 and TRBJ2-2, the complete variable domain is EPEVTQTPSHQVTQMGQEVILRCVPISNHLYFYWYRQILGQKVEFLVSFYNNEISEKSEIFDDQFSVERPDGSNFTLKIRSTKLEDSAMYFCASSGQSFRNTGELFFGEGSRLTVL.

This clone was counted only a few times. The CDR3 DNA sequence: TGCAGCGCCCTTTCAGGGGGGAGTGGCTACACCTTC. Translating it yields CSALSGGSGYTF. This sequence joins TRBV29-1 and TRBJ1-2, with 7 bases identical to TRBD1. There are 12 residues in the CDR3. Germline V gives CDR1 SQVTM, CDR2 ANQGSEA. V shed 7 bases and J 7 bases; nucleotides not matched to a gene: 9.

The chain combines TRBV14 with TRBJ1-4, with D unresolved. CDR1 is SGHDN and CDR2 is FVKESK in the germline V gene. CDR3 size: 15 residues. Trimming shortened V by 0 bases and J by 5 bases, and 10 bases separated the two germline ends. CDR3 amino acids: CASSQDKGKNEKLFF. The CDR3 DNA reads TGTGCCAGCAGCCAAGATAAAGGGAAAAATGAAAAACTGTTTTTT.

The chain couples TRBV10-1 to TRBJ2-7, with D hard to call. Germline V gene lookup returns CDR1 WNHNN and CDR2 SYGVQD (reference sequence). CDR3 size: 14 residues. V was shortened by 3 bases and J by 4 bases, with 13 bases between the two germline ends. This CDR3 reads CASSDPYPPYEQYF. CDR3 coding DNA: TGCGCCAGCAGTGATCCCTACCCTCCGTACGAGCAGTACTTC.

V and J are TRBV4-3 and TRBJ2-1, with TRBD2 matching 13 bases. The germline V gene encodes CDR1 LGHNA and CDR2 YSLEER. There are 15 residues in the CDR3. The V segment lost 3 bases and the J segment 5 bases; nucleotides outside the gene matches: 1. CDR3 amino acids: CASSQGLAGNNEQFF. In DNA, the CDR3 is TGCGCCAGCAGCCAGGGACTAGCGGGGAACAATGAGCAGTTCTTC.

This chain uses TRBV5-4 with TRBJ1-1; D unclear. This CDR3 contains 13 residues. The germline CDR1 and CDR2 sequences are SGHNT and YYREEE (reference sequence). With 0 bases removed from V and 6 bases from J, the gap between germline ends came to 9 bases. The CDR3 sequence is CASSLADGPEAFF. DNA for the CDR3: TGTGCCAGCAGCTTGGCCGACGGACCTGAAGCTTTCTTT.

This rearrangement joins TRBV28 to TRBJ1-4; D unresolved. V was trimmed by 7 bases and J by 8 bases, leaving 8 bases between them. The CDR3 totals 11 residues. Germline values: CDR1 MDHEN, CDR2 SYDVKM. CDR3 nucleotides: TGTGCCAGCATCGATCGGGAAAAACTGTTTTTT. Amino acids: CASIDREKLFF. The full variable domain, completed using reference TRBV28 and TRBJ1-4, is DVKVTQSSRYLVKRTGEKVFLECVQDMDHENMFWYRQDPGLGLRLIYFSYDVKMKEKGDIPEGYSVSREKKERFSLILESASTNQTSMYLCASIDREKLFFGSGTQLSVL.

The chain recombines TRBV11-2 with TRBJ1-6, with 7 bases that match TRBD1. The CDR3 length is 14 residues. With V trimmed by 5 bases and J by 9 bases, 7 bases remained unmatched. The germline V gene has CDR1 SGHAT and CDR2 FQNNGV. The CDR3 bases are TGTGCCAGCAGCCTACAGGGGAGGCGTTCACCCCTCCACTTT. Protein sequence: CASSLQGRRSPLHF.

V usage is TRBV7-2 and J usage is TRBJ2-7, with 10 bases aligning to TRBD2. The CDR3 is 15 residues long. The germline CDR1 and CDR2 sequences are SGHTA and FQGNSA. V shed 2 bases, J shed 5 bases, and the junction held 6 bases outside the gene matches. DNA for the CDR3: TGTGCCAGCAGCTTATCAGCGGGAGGGTTCCACGAGCAGTACTTC. Translated: CASSLSAGGFHEQYF.

This chain uses TRBV5-4 with TRBJ1-4; D call uncertain. Germline CDR1 SGHNT, CDR2 YYREEE (reference sequence). This CDR3 is built from 13 residues. Trimming took 2 bases from V and 5 from J, leaving 7 bases between them. CDR3 residues: CASSLGPNEKLFF. CDR3 coding DNA: TGTGCCAGCAGCTTAGGACCCAATGAAAAACTGTTTTTT.

The chain links TRBV5-1 to TRBJ2-7; TRBD1 matches 10 bases. The CDR3 covers 14 residues. J was trimmed by 6 bases and V by 0 bases; bases with no gene match: 3. CDR1 and CDR2 (germline): SGHRS, YFSETQ. CDR3 nucleotides: TGCGCCAGCAGCTTGGTCGGACAGGGGGGCGAGCAGTACTTC. Its protein is CASSLVGQGGEQYF.

V is TRBV9 and J is TRBJ2-1; D unclear. The CDR3 spans 13 residues. CDR1 and CDR2 (germline): SGDLS, YYNGEE. V was trimmed by 3 bases and J by 2 bases, leaving 6 bases between them. The CDR3 loop reads CASSERAYNEQFF. In DNA, the CDR3 is TGTGCCAGCAGCGAAAGGGCCTACAATGAGCAGTTCTTC.

The gene calls are TRBV28 and TRBJ1-2; D is possibly TRBD1 (5 bases). Germline V gene sequence: CDR1 MDHEN, CDR2 SYDVKM. V was cut by 4 bases and J by 6 bases, with 15 bases left in between. The CDR3 loop spans 14 amino acids. CDR3 sequence reads: CASSSLESGDGYTF. For the CDR3, the DNA is TGTGCCAGCAGTTCTCTCGAGTCGGGGGATGGCTACACCTTC.